The sequence of this T cell receptor (beta chain) was determined in a study of T cells in tumors after PD-1 blockade. Overall study: A subset received ongoing vismodegib 150 mg daily alongside anti-PD-1 therapy. Blood samples averaged around 100,000 templates (range roughly 21,000-290,000) and fewer than 45,000 unique clonotypes.

Tumor or blood genomic DNA was sequenced, with inputs of roughly 600 ng to 6,004 ng. TCRdb's table, derived via immunoSEQ multiplex PCR, lists solely in-frame clones and lacks some. The table shows tens of thousands of clones, with approximately 74% occurring only once. The CDR3 has 14 residues. V gave up 3 bases and J gave up 1 base, with 10 bases separating them. Looked up from germline, CDR1 is LGHDT and CDR2 is YNNKEL (reference sequence). This sequence joins TRBV3-1 (or the pseudogene TRBV3-2) and TRBJ2-7, with D possibly being TRBD1 (5 bases). The sequence derives from a human donor with basal cell carcinoma. This sample comprised PBMCs, obtained after anti-PD-1 treatment. CDR3 amino acids: CASSHRQFSYEQYF. The CDR3, as DNA: TGTGCCAGCAGCCATCGACAGTTTTCCTACGAGCAGTACTTC.